The 6 T cell receptor beta chains reported below all come from one sample, sequenced in a study of beta chain features in type 1 diabetes. Isolated RNA was reverse transcribed in full, so expressed TCRB transcripts were sequenced. Here immunoSEQ multiplex PCR was the method, and the copy in TCRdb shows in-frame clones only, minus some. This table holds about 410,000 clones, 11% to 15% found once. Material: naive CD4+ T cells from blood. The receptors were gathered from a young man in good health.

The rearrangement uses TRBV7-9 and TRBJ2-7; tentatively, D is TRBD2 (5 bases). CDR1 is SEHNR and CDR2 is FQNEAQ in the germline V gene (reference sequence). V was shortened by 1 base and J by 3 bases, with 10 bases between the two germline ends. CDR3 length: 14 amino acids. CDR3 sequence: CASSLDEGIYEQYV. CDR3 bases: TGTGCCAGCAGCTTAGATGAGGGTATCTACGAGCAGTACGTC.

V usage is TRBV28 and J usage is TRBJ2-7; unclear D gene. The CDR3 consists of 12 residues. Trimming shortened V by 5 bases and J by 6 bases, and 11 bases separated the two germline ends. Germline V gives CDR1 MDHEN, CDR2 SYDVKM. The CDR3 DNA reads as TGTGCCAGCAGTGGCAGGTTTCGCGAGCAGTACGTC. Translating gives CASSGRFREQYV.

This clone was seen a few times. The chain joins TRBV9 to TRBJ2-1; no definite D call. Trimming removed 3 bases from V and 0 bases from J, with 13 bases in between. The CDR3 spans 16 residues. The V gene's germline CDR1 is SGDLS and CDR2 YYNGEE. The CDR3 bases are TGTGCCAGCAGCGCCACCGGGCTGCCCTCCTACAATGAGCAGTTCTTC. This gives the protein CASSATGLPSYNEQFF. Supplemented by reference TRBV9 and TRBJ2-1, the full variable domain reads DSGVTQTPKHLITATGQRVTLRCSPRSGDLSVYWYQQSLDQGLQFLIQYYNGEERAKGNILERFSAQQFPDLHSELNLSSLELGDSALYFCASSATGLPSYNEQFFGPGTRLTVL.

This chain links TRBV7-8 with TRBJ1-4; D ambiguous. The CDR3 is 14 amino acids. Trimming shortened V by 4 bases and J by 8 bases, and 14 bases separated the two germline ends. Per germline, CDR1 SGHVS and CDR2 FQNEAQ. CDR3 protein: CASSYRLSREKLFF. The CDR3 DNA reads as TGTGCCAGCAGCTACCGTTTGTCTCGAGAAAAACTGTTTTTT. Full variable domain (rest looked up from reference TRBV7-8 and TRBJ1-4): GAGVSQSPRYKVAKRGQDVALRCDPISGHVSLFWYQQALGQGPEFLTYFQNEAQLDKSGLPSDRFFAERPEGSVSTLKIQRTQQEDSAVYLCASSYRLSREKLFFGSGTQLSVL.

The rearrangement uses TRBV21-1 and TRBJ2-1. TRBV21-1 represents a pseudogene. This CDR3 spans 15 amino acids. CDR3 DNA: TGTGCCAGCAGCAAATGCCGAAATCTCTACAATGAGCAGTTCTTC. Encoded protein: CASSKCRNLYNEQFF.

This clone was detected a few times. At the DNA level, this CDR3 is encoded by other sequences in the same sample as well. The V and J genes are TRBV29-1 and TRBJ2-1, with 9 bases matching TRBD2. Germline V gives CDR1 SQVTM, CDR2 ANQGSEA. This CDR3 is 14 amino acids long. V was pared by 7 bases and J by 6 bases, with 10 bases of the junction left unmatched. Here the CDR3 reads CSALAGPGSNEQFF. CDR3 sequence (DNA): TGCAGCGCTCTAGCGGGGCCCGGCAGCAATGAGCAGTTCTTC.